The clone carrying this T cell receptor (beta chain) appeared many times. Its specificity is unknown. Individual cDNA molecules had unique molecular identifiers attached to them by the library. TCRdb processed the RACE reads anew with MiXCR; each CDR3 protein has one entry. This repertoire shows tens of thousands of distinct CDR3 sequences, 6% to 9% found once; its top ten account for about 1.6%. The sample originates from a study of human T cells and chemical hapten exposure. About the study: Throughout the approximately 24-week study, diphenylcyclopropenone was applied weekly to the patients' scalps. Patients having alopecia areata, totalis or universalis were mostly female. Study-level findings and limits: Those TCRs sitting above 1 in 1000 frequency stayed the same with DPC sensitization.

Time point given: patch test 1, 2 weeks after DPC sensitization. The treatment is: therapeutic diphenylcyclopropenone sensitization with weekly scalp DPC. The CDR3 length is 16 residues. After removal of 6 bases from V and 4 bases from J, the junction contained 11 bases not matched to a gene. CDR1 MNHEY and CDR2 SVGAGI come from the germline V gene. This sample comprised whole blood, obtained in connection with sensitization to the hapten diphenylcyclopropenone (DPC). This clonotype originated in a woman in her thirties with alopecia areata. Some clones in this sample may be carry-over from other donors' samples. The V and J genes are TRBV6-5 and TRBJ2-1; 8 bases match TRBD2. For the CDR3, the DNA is TGTGCCAGCAGCGGTCACGGGGGGGGCGATTACAATGAGCAGTTCTTC. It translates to CASSGHGGGDYNEQFF.